Detailed here is one TCR beta chain. Its antigen target is currently unknown. Base qualities are missing; no much larger clone stands one base away. This sample is part of a study of blood T cell repertoires in COVID-19 (dated by TCRdb to the early 2020s). Background for the entire study: Samples covering the acute and convalescent phases of COVID-19 were provided by collaborators in the United States, Italy and Spain. Samples came from the ongoing ImmuneRACE study (first 160 participants) plus 1,254 subjects from 6 global collaborators. The sample metadata nearly always contained a de-identified subject ID, COVID-19 status, age in years and sex. Where available, HLA class I and class II types were taken from metadata supplied by the sample provider and were not determined by assay-based typing. Subjects who had been exposed to COVID-19, were actively infected with it, or had recovered from it provided the deeply sampled blood TCRbeta repertoires that made up the dataset. The repertoires were released in a freely available public database meant as a resource for research on the immune response to SARS-CoV-2. The material from the prospective study consisted of cDNA or gDNA derived from T cells, B-cell-depleted T cells, or PBMCs.

Each collaborating institution followed its own protocols to collect whole blood in K2EDTA tubes. For TCRbeta analysis, collaborator samples were shipped as frozen whole blood, as isolated PBMCs, or as DNA extracted from either sample type. General findings and caveats noted by the study authors: Clinical and demographic metadata were provided uncurated, with the amount varying by source and participant.

The immunoSEQ Assay, a bias-controlled multiplex PCR, was used to amplify TCRbeta CDR3 regions from genomic DNA. The study's own analysis went as follows. Nucleated cell counts per sample were estimated from amplification of reference gene primers within the assay. To quantify the absolute abundance of each unique TCRbeta CDR3 rearrangement, sequence reads were collapsed and filtered. For each sample, productive Simpson clonality was calculated as the square root of Simpson's diversity index across productive rearrangements. Held by TCRdb, this immuneACCESS table contains in-frame sequences only and omits some clones. Under half of the omission traces to an unresolved V gene where checked; the cause of the rest is unknown. The DNA was the basis for D and trimming; V, J and clone size are from that table. This sample gives about 150,000 clones in total; approximately 80% of them show up just once. Jointly, the top ten make up around 2.1% of the sample.

Sequenced: peripheral blood. This sequence originates from a man in his 70s with acute or convalescent COVID-19.

The encoded CDR3 is CASTITGGGEQYF. The DNA sequence is TGTGCCAGCACCATCACGGGGGGAGGCGAGCAGTACTTC. The chain links TRBV28 with TRBJ2-7; 7 central nucleotides agree with TRBD2. The CDR3 measures 13 amino acids from cysteine to phenylalanine. This entry keeps only the CDR3 DNA: 39 bases, framed from base 1. The germline V gene sets CDR1 to MDHEN and CDR2 to SYDVKM. Relative to germline, V is missing 7 bases and J is missing 6 bases, with 9 bases of the junction outside any gene match. This CDR3, with the reference TRBV28 and TRBJ2-7 proteins standing in past its ends, gives the full variable domain DVKVTQSSRYLVKRTGEKVFLECVQDMDHENMFWYRQDPGLGLRLIYFSYDVKMKEKGDIPEGYSVSREKKERFSLILESASTNQTSMYLCASTITGGGEQYFGPGTRLTVT.